This T cell receptor (beta chain) was recovered during a study of naive and memory T cell subsets. This clonotype was seen a handful of times. The antigen is not known. Study findings and constraints: From naive to CM, EM and EMRA, diversity decreased and Gini increased.

Trimming left V 6 bases short and J 5 bases short, with 12 bases between. The CDR3 covers 13 residues. Germline CDR1 is MNHEY and CDR2 is SVGEGT. An equimolar mix of two oligonucleotides served as the beta constant-region primer for TRBC1 and TRBC2. MiXCR, applied by TCRdb to the UMI-ligation and nested PCR reads, yields one record per CDR3 protein. This sample has about 85,000 distinct CDR3 sequences, with around 13% found just once. V and J are TRBV6-2 or TRBV6-3 and TRBJ2-3; possible D gene TRBD2, 6 bases. The sample was central memory CD4+ T cells from blood. The clonotype comes from a human donor in good health. The CDR3 spells CASSRESRDTQYF. The CDR3 DNA reads TGTGCCAGCAGCCGGGAGTCGAGAGATACGCAGTATTTT.